The rows below give T cell receptor beta chains drawn from one sample of a study of shared clonotypes between healthy human individuals. Here immunoSEQ multiplex PCR was the method, and the copy in TCRdb shows in-frame clones only, minus some. The table shows about 1.1 million clones, with about four fifths occurring only once. Sequencing was performed on memory CD4+ T cells from PBMCs. The receptor set was obtained from a young man in good health. Some clones in this sample may be carry-over from other donors' samples. Each CDR3 is given with its conserved first and last residue. Each record gives: clone size, J gene, D gene, V gene, CDR3 DNA, CDR3 protein. A D gene is named only where the DNA matches it firmly. Not every row has a clone size; where given, it reads once, few, many or a size class.

NA TRBJ1-1 NA TRBV27 TGTGCCAGCAGTTCGTACACCGGACGGCGAGGGGGGACTGAAGCTTTCTTT CASSSYTGRRGGTEAFF
many TRBJ1-2 TRBD1 TRBV20-1 TGCAGTGCTACAGGGGGCTTTGGCTACACCTTC CSATGGFGYTF
NA TRBJ1-4 NA TRBV9 TGTGCCAGCAGCGGAGGGGCGACTAATGAAAAACTGTTTTTT CASSGGATNEKLFF
few TRBJ1-2 TRBD1 TRBV15 TGTGCCACCAGCGAACGCGAGACAGGGGGCTATGGCTACACCTTC CATSERETGGYGYTF
NA TRBJ1-1 NA TRBV18 TGTGCCAGCTCACACGGGACATTCCTCGGCACTGAAGCTTTCTTT CASSHGTFLGTEAFF
NA TRBJ2-7 NA TRBV5-1 TGCGCCAGCAGCTTGAGTTCAGGGTACGAGCAGTACTTC CASSLSSGYEQYF
NA TRBJ1-2 NA TRBV28 TGTGCCAGCAGTTTGCGGGACAACTATGGCTACACCTTC CASSLRDNYGYTF
once TRBJ2-7 NA TRBV7-2 TGTGCCAGCAGCTCAGGGGGGTCGAGGATGGGCCTATACGAGCAGTACTTC CASSSGGSRMGLYEQYF
NA TRBJ2-7 TRBD2 TRBV6-5 TGTGCCAGCAGTTACTCCGGGACTAGCGGCTCCTACGAGCAGTACTTC CASSYSGTSGSYEQYF
NA TRBJ2-7 NA TRBV5-1 TGCGCCAGCAGCATGGGGACATCGAACTACGAGCAGTACTTC CASSMGTSNYEQYF
NA TRBJ2-4 NA TRBV7-2 TGTGCCAGCAGCCCCACTGGGGTCACGGACATTCAGTACTTC CASSPTGVTDIQYF
once TRBJ2-7 TRBD1 TRBV6-4 TGTGCCAGGAGTGACCGGACAGGGGGCTGCGAGCAGTACTTC CARSDRTGGCEQYF
NA TRBJ1-3 NA TRBV5-1 TGCGCCAGCAGCTTGGCCGGAGTGAGCTCTGGAAACACCATATATTTT CASSLAGVSSGNTIYF
NA TRBJ2-7 NA TRBV20-1 TGCCAGGGGTCAACGGCCTCCGAGCAGTACTTC CQGSTASEQYF
NA TRBJ2-7 TRBD1 TRBV27 TGTGCCAGCAGTTTTTCCCGGGACAGCTACGAGCAGTACTTC CASSFSRDSYEQYF
once TRBJ2-5 TRBD2 TRBV7-7 TGTGCCAGCAGCTTAGTGTCCGGGGGGGAGACCCAGTACTTC CASSLVSGGETQYF
NA TRBJ1-1 TRBD1 TRBV12-5 TGTGCTAGTGCTTTAAAGGGGGCCCGGGGGACTGAAGCTTTCTTT CASALKGARGTEAFF
NA TRBJ2-2 TRBD2 TRBV7-3 TGTGCCAGTCGACTAGCGGGAGTCACCGGGGAGCTGTTTTTT CASRLAGVTGELFF
NA TRBJ2-7 TRBD1 TRBV18 TGTGCCAGCTCAACCGGGACAGCCTACGAGCAGTACTTC CASSTGTAYEQYF
NA TRBJ1-2 TRBD1 TRBV7-2 TGTGCCAGCAGCACCCGGACAGGAAGCTATGGCTACACCTTC CASSTRTGSYGYTF
NA TRBJ2-4 TRBD2 TRBV18 TGTGCCAGCTCACCCCGGACTAGCGGGACCACCGGGGCCAAAAACATTCAGTACTTC CASSPRTSGTTGAKNIQYF
NA TRBJ2-3 NA TRBV28 TGTGCCAGCAGACTCACACCGGCCCAGGGAGATACGCAGTATTTT CASRLTPAQGDTQYF
NA TRBJ2-7 TRBD1 TRBV9 TGTGCCAGCAGCGACGGGACAGGGGTTATGGCCTCCTACGAGCAGTACTTC CASSDGTGVMASYEQYF
NA TRBJ2-3 TRBD2 TRBV5-1 TGCGCCAGCTGCAAGACTAGCGGACCTTTCACAGATACGCAGTATTTT CASCKTSGPFTDTQYF
NA TRBJ2-7 NA TRBV7-9 TGTGCCAGCAGCTTAGCAGGCCGGGGCAGGGTGCTATACTTC CASSLAGRGRVLYF
NA TRBJ2-7 NA TRBV5-1 TGCGCCAGCAGAACCGATAGGACAAACACGGGCGAGCAGTACTTC CASRTDRTNTGEQYF
NA TRBJ2-7 TRBD1 TRBV5-6 TGTGCCAGCAGTACGGGACAGGAGGTCTACCGCGACGAGCAGTACTTC CASSTGQEVYRDEQYF
once TRBJ2-1 NA TRBV12-2 TGTGCAAGTCGCTTTGCCAGTAAGGGCTACAATGAGCAGTTCTTC CASRFASKGYNEQFF
NA TRBJ1-2 NA TRBV19 TGTGCCAGCCGAGGCACCAATAACTATGGCTACACCTTC CASRGTNNYGYTF
NA TRBJ2-4 NA TRBV30 TGTGCCTGGAGTGTAGGAGGGGCGCGCATTCAGTACTTC CAWSVGGARIQYF
NA TRBJ2-3 NA TRBV29-1 TGCAGCGTTGAAGGACGAGCGGCAGGTGGAGATACGCAGTATTTT CSVEGRAAGGDTQYF
once TRBJ1-6 TRBD1 TRBV30 TGTGCCTGCCAAGCGACAGGGGGTTCACCCCTCCACTTT CACQATGGSPLHF
NA TRBJ1-3 NA TRBV2 TGTGCCAGCAGTGAAGCTATGGGTCACTCTGGAAACACCATATATTTT CASSEAMGHSGNTIYF
NA TRBJ2-5 TRBD2 TRBV19 TGTGCCAGTAGAGGACTAGCGGGCGAGACCCAGTACTTC CASRGLAGETQYF
NA TRBJ2-7 TRBD2 TRBV5-1 TGCGCCAGCAGCTTAGATTCAACTAGCGGGATGGGAGAGCAGTACTTC CASSLDSTSGMGEQYF
few TRBJ2-4 TRBD2 TRBV5-4 TGTGCCAGCAGCTTGAGTGTTGCGGGGGGCGAAAACATTCAGTACTTC CASSLSVAGGENIQYF
NA TRBJ2-7 NA TRBV2 TGTGCCAGCAGTATTGACCCCAGGGACGAGCAGTACTTC CASSIDPRDEQYF
NA TRBJ1-3 NA TRBV7-9 TGTGCCAGCAGCCCAAATAACCCCCGAGGGAGCTCTGGAAACACCATATATTTT CASSPNNPRGSSGNTIYF
NA TRBJ2-1 TRBD2 TRBV5-1 TGCGCCAGCAGCTTGGAGGCGGGACTAACCAGTCATGAGCAGTTCTTC CASSLEAGLTSHEQFF
NA TRBJ2-3 NA TRBV28 TGTGCCAGCAGCCCCGGTGGGGGCGAGCCGACAGATACGCAGTATTTT CASSPGGGEPTDTQYF
few TRBJ2-5 TRBD2 TRBV9 TGTGCCAGCAGCCAAGGGGCTAGCGGGACTCAAGAGACCCAGTACTTC CASSQGASGTQETQYF
NA TRBJ1-1 TRBD1 TRBV6-1 TGTGCCAGCAGCCGGGACAGGGGGTTGAACACTGAAGCTTTCTTT CASSRDRGLNTEAFF
NA TRBJ2-2 NA TRBV6-4 TGTGCCAGCAGGCAGAACCGGAACGCCGGGGAGCTGTTTTTT CASRQNRNAGELFF
NA TRBJ2-7 NA TRBV5-6 TGTGCCAGCAGCTCGATAGGAGCGTACGAGCAGTACTTC CASSSIGAYEQYF
once TRBJ2-2 TRBD2 TRBV5-8 TGTGCCAGCAGCTTGCCACCGGGCGGGAGGGCTTTGAACACCGGGGAGCTGTTTTTT CASSLPPGGRALNTGELFF
NA TRBJ2-3 TRBD2 TRBV4-1 TGCGCCAGCAGCCAAGCGCCCCGCGGACTAGCCACGGCAGATACGCAGTATTTT CASSQAPRGLATADTQYF
NA TRBJ2-2 TRBD2 TRBV5-6 TGTGCCAGCAGCCTTAGCGGGAGCGTCGAGGCCGGGGAGCTGTTTTTT CASSLSGSVEAGELFF
NA TRBJ2-7 TRBD2 TRBV6-6 TGTGCCAGCACCCTCGGGGGGGCCAACTACGAGCAGTACTTC CASTLGGANYEQYF
NA TRBJ1-2 TRBD1 TRBV5-4 TGTGCCAGCAGCTCGAGGGACAGATATGGCTACACCTTC CASSSRDRYGYTF